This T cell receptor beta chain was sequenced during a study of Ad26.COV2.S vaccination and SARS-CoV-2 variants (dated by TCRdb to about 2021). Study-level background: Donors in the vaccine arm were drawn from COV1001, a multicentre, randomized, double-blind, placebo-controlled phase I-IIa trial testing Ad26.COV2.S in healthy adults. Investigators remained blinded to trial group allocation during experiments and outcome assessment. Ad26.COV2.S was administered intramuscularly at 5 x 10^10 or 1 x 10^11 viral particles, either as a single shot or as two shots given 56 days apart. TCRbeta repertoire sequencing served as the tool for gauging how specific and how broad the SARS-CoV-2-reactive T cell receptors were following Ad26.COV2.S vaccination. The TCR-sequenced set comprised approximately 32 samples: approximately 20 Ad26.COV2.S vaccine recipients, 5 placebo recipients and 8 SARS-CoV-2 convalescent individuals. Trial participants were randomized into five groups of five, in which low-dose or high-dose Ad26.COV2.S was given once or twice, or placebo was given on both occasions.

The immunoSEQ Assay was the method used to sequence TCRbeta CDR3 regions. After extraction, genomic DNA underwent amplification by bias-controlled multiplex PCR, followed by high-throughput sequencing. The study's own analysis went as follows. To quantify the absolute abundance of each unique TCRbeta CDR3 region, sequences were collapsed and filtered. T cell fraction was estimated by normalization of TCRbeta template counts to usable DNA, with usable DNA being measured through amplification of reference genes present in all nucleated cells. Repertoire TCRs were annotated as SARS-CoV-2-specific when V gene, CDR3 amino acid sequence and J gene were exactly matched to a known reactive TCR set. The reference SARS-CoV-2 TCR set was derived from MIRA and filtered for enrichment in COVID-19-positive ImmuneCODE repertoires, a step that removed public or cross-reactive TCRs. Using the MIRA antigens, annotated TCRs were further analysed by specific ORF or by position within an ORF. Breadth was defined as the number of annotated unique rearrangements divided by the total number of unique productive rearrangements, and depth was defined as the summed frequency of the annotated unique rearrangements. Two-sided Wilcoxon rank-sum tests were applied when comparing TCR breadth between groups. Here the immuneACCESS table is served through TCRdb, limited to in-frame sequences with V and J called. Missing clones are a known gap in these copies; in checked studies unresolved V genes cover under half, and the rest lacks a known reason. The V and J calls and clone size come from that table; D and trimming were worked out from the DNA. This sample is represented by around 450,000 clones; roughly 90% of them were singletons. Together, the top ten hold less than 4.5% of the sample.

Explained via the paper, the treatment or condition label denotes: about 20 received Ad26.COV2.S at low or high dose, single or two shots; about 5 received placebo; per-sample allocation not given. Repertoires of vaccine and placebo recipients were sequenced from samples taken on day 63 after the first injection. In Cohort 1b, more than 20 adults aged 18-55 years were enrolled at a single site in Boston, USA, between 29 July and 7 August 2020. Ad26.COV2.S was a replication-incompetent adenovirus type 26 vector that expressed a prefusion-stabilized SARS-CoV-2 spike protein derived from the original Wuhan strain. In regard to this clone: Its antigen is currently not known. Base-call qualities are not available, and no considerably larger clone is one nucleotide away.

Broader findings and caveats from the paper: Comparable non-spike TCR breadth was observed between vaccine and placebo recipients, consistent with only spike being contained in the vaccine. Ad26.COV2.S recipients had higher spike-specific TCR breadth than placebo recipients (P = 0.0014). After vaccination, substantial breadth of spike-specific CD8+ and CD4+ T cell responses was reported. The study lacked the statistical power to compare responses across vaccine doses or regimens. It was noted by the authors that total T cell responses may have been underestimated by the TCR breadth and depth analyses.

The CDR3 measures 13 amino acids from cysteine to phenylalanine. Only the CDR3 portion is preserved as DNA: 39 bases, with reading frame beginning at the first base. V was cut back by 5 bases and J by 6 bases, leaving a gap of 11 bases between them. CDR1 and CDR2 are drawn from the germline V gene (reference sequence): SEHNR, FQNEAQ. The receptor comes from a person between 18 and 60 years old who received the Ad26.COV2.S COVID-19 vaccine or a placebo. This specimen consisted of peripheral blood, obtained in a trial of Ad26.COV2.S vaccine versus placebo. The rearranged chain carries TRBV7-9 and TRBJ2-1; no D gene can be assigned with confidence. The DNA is TGTGCCAGCAGCCCAAGTTCCCCCAATGAGCAGTTCTTC. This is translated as CASSPSSPNEQFF.